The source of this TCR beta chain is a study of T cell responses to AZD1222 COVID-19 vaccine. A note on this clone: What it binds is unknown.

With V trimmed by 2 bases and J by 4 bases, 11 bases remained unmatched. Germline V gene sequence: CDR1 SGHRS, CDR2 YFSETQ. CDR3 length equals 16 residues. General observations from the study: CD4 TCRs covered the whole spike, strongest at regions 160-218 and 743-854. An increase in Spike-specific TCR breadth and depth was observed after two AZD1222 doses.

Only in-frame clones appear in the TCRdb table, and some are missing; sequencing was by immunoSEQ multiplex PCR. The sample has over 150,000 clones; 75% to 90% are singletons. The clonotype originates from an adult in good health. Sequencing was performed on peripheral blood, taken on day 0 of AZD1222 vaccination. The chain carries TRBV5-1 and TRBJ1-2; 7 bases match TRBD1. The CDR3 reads CASSFSGRGLVYGYTF. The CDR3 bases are TGCGCCAGCAGCTTCTCGGGAAGGGGGCTTGTCTATGGCTACACCTTC.